The T cell receptor (beta chain) described here comes from a study of blood T cell repertoires in COVID-19. The data were produced by immunoSEQ multiplex PCR, yet TCRdb's version contains in-frame clones alone and is incomplete. The repertoire includes over 200,000 clones, 89% of them detected once, and 4% sits in the top ten. The germline V gene encodes CDR1 KGHDR and CDR2 SFDVKD. CDR3 size: 15 residues. Trimming pared 5 bases from V and 6 bases from J, leaving 19 bases between. The material sequenced was PBMCs or T cells enriched from blood (not recorded which). The TCR originated in a woman under 40 with acute COVID-19. V and J are TRBV24-1 and TRBJ2-7; possible D gene TRBD2, 6 bases. CDR3 bases: TGTGCCACCAGTGCTCACCGGGGGACCCCTCCCGAGCAGTACTTC. Protein product: CATSAHRGTPPEQYF.